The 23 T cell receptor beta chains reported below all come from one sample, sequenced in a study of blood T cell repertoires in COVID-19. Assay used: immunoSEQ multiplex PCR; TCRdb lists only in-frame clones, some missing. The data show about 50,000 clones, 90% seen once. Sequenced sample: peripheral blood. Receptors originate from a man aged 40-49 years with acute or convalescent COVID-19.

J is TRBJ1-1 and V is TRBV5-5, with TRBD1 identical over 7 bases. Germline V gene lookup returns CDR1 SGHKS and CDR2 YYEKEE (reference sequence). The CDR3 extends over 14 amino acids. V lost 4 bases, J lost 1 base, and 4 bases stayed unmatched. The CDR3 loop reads CASSPRTGNTEAFF. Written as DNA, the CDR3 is TGTGCCAGCAGCCCGAGGACAGGGAACACTGAAGCTTTCTTT.

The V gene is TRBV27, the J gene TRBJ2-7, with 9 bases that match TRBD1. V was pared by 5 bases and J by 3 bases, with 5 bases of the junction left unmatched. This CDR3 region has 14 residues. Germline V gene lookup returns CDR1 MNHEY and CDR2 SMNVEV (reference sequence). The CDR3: CASSPGTGIYEQYF. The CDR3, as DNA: TGTGCCAGCAGTCCCGGGACAGGGATCTACGAGCAGTACTTC.

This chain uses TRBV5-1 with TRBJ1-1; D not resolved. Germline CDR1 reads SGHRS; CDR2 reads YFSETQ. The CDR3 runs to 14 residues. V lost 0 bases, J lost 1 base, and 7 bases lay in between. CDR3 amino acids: CASSLGGSNTEAFF. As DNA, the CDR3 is TGCGCCAGCAGCTTGGGAGGGTCGAACACTGAAGCTTTCTTT.

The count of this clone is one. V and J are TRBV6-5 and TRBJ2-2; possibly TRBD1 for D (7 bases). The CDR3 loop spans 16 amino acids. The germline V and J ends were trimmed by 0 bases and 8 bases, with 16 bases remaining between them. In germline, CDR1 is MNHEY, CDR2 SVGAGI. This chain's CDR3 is CASSYSNRGGAGELFF. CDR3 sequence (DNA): TGTGCCAGCAGTTACTCGAACAGGGGAGGTGCTGGGGAGCTGTTTTTT.

In nucleotides, the CDR3 is TGTGCCAGCAACAACAGACAGGGGAGCTCCTATAATTCACCCCTCCACTTT. Protein sequence: CASNNRQGSSYNSPLHF. The rearrangement joins TRBV27 to TRBJ1-6; 8 bases are shared with TRBD1. CDR1 and CDR2 (germline): MNHEY, SMNVEV (reference sequence). Trimming took 7 bases from V and 0 from J; bases not matched to a gene: 8. There are 17 residues in the CDR3.

The DNA of the CDR3 is TGCGCCAGCAGCGATGGACTAGCGGGAGCCCCGTACTTC. This gives the protein CASSDGLAGAPYF. The V gene is TRBV4-3, the J gene TRBJ2-7, with TRBD2 matching 13 bases. Trimming cost V 5 bases and J 12 bases; bases outside gene matches: 7. This CDR3 contains 13 residues. Per germline, CDR1 LGHNA and CDR2 YSLEER.

The CDR3 loop reads CSVEDHSRNTEAFF. CDR3 DNA: TGCAGCGTTGAAGACCATTCCAGGAACACTGAAGCTTTCTTT. This chain links TRBV29-1 with TRBJ1-1; D is unresolved. V dropped 0 bases and J dropped 1 base, with 9 bases sitting between them. The CDR3 spans 14 residues. CDR1 SQVTM and CDR2 ANQGSEA come from the germline V gene.

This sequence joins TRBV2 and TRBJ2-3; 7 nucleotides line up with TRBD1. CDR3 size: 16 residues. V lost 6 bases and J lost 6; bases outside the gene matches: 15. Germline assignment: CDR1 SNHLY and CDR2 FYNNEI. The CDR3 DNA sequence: TGTGCCAGCAGGGGGCTTAGGACAGGCATCGGGGATACGCAGTATTTT. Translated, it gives CASRGLRTGIGDTQYF.

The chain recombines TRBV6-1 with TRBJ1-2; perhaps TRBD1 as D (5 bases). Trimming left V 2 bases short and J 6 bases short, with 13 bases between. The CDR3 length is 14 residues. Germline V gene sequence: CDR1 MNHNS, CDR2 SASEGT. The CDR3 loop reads CASSEMQGTHGYTF. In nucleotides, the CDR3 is TGTGCCAGCAGTGAAATGCAGGGCACCCATGGCTACACCTTC.

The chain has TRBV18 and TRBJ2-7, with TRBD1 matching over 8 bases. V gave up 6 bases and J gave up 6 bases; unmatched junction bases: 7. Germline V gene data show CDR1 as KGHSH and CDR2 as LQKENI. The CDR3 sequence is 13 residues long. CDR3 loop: CASSGTGLLEQYF. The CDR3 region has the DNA TGTGCCAGCTCTGGGACAGGCTTACTCGAGCAGTACTTC.

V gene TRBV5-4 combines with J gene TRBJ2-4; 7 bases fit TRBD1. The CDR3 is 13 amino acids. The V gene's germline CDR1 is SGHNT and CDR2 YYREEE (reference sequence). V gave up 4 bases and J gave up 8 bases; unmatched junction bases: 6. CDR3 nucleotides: TGTGCCAGCAGCCCCTACAGGGGTTACATTCAGTACTTC. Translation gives CASSPYRGYIQYF.

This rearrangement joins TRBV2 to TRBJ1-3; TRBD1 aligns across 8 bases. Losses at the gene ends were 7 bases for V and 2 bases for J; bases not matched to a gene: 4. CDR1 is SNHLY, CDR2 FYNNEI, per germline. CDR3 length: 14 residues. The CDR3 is CASKRQGTGNTIYF. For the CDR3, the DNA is TGTGCCAGCAAGCGACAGGGGACTGGAAACACCATATATTTT. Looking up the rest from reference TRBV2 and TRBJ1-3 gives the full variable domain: EPEVTQTPSHQVTQMGQEVILRCVPISNHLYFYWYRQILGQKVEFLVSFYNNEISEKSEIFDDQFSVERPDGSNFTLKIRSTKLEDSAMYFCASKRQGTGNTIYFGEGSWLTVV.

The CDR3 coding sequence is TGCGCCAGCAGCCAAGGCGTCGAGACAGGGACCTACGAGCAGTACTTC. Its protein is CASSQGVETGTYEQYF. The chain carries TRBV4-3 and TRBJ2-7; TRBD1 matches at 7 bases. The CDR3 is 16 amino acids. Germline loops: CDR1 LGHNA, CDR2 YSLEER. With 1 base clipped from V and 2 bases from J, the junction kept 8 bases outside the gene matches.

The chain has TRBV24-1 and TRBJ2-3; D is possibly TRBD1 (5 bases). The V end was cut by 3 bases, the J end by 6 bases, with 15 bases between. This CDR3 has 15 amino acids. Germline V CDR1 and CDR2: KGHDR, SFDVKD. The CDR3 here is CATSDPLGPGDTQYF. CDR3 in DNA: TGTGCCACCAGTGATCCCCTCGGGCCAGGGGATACGCAGTATTTT.

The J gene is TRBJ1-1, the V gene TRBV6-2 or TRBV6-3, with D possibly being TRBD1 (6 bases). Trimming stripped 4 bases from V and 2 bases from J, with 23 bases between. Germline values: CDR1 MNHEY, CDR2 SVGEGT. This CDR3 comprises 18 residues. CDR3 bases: TGTGCCAGCAGTTTGGTCCCGGGACACATTTACTCTAACACTGAAGCTTTCTTT. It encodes CASSLVPGHIYSNTEAFF.

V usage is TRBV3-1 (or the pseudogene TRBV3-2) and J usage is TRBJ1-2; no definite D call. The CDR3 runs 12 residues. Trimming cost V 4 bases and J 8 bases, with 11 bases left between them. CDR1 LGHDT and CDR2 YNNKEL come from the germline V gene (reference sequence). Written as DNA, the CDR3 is TGTGCCAGCAGCCTCCGGGAGACGGGCTACACCTTC. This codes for CASSLRETGYTF.

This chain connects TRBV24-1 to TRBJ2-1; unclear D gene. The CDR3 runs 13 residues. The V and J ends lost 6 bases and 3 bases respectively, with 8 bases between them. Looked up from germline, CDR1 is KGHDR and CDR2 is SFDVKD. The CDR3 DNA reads TGTGCCACCAGTTCGGGTAGCTACAATGAGCAGTTCTTC. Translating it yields CATSSGSYNEQFF.

The CDR3 nucleotides are TGTGCCACCAGCAGAGGACAGGGGCCAGATACGCAGTATTTT. Amino acid sequence: CATSRGQGPDTQYF. The chain carries TRBV15 and TRBJ2-3, with 8 bases identical to TRBD1. There are 14 residues in the CDR3. Germline V gene sequence: CDR1 LNHNV, CDR2 YYDKDF (reference sequence). V shed 1 base and J 4 bases; nucleotides not matched to a gene: 1.

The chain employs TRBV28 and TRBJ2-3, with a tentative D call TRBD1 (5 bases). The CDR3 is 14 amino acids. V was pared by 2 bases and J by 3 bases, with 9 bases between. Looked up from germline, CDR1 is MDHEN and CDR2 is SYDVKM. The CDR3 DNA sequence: TGTGCCAGCAGTTTAAGCAGGGCTACAGATACGCAGTATTTT. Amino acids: CASSLSRATDTQYF.

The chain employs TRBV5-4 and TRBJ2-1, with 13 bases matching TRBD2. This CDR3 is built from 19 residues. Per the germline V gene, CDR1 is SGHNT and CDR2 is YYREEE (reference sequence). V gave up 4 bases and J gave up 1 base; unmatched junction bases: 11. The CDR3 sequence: CASSQGTSGVMGSYNEQFF. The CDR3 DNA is TGTGCCAGCAGCCAGGGGACTAGCGGGGTCATGGGGTCCTACAATGAGCAGTTCTTC.

The CDR3 bases are TGCGCCAGCAGCTTGGGCACACCGGGAAACACCATATATTTT. This gives the protein CASSLGTPGNTIYF. J is TRBJ1-3 and V is TRBV5-1; D not resolved. Germline CDR1 is SGHRS and CDR2 is YFSETQ. V was pared by 0 bases and J by 4 bases, with 8 bases between. The CDR3 is 14 residues long.

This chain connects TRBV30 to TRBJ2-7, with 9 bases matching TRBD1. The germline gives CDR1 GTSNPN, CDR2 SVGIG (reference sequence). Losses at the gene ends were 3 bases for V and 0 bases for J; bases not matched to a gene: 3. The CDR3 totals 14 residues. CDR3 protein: CAWRTQGASYEQYF. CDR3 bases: TGTGCCTGGAGGACACAGGGGGCCTCCTACGAGCAGTACTTC.

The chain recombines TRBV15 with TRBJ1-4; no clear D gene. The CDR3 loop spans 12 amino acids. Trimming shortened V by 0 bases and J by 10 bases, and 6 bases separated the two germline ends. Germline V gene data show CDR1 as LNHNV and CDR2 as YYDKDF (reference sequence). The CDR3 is CATSRDSRKLFF. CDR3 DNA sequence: TGTGCCACCAGCAGAGATTCCCGAAAACTGTTTTTT.